The 10 T cell receptor beta chains listed next were all sequenced from one sample in a study of T-cell reconstitution after alpha-beta-depleted transplantation in children. Unique molecular identifiers were built into the TCRbeta library. Each CDR3 protein is one row after TCRdb ran MiXCR on the PCR reads. The profile covers 600,000 or so distinct CDR3 sequences, with under 25% appearing a single time and 13% to 15% taken by the ten largest. The material was PBMCs, mostly from graft donor cells, obtained 360 days after TCRalphabeta/CD19-depleted stem cell transplant. The origin of the receptors is a boy in the first two years of life who had a stem cell transplant for acute myeloid leukemia, so the T cells may come from the graft donor.

Only a few counts were recorded for this clonotype. The genes are TRBV5-4 and TRBJ2-1; D gene unclear. The CDR3 has 15 amino acids. With 4 bases removed from V and 0 bases from J, the gap between germline ends came to 11 bases. Germline V gene data show CDR1 as SGHNT and CDR2 as YYREEE (reference sequence). The CDR3 coding sequence is TGTGCCAGCAGCACAGACCCTAACTCCTACAATGAGCAGTTCTTC. This translates into CASSTDPNSYNEQFF.

This clonotype was counted at least ten times. J is TRBJ2-3 and V is TRBV20-1, with TRBD1 matching 12 bases. CDR3 length: 16 amino acids. Germline values: CDR1 DFQATT, CDR2 SNEGSKA (reference sequence). Trimming removed 2 bases from V and 3 bases from J; junction bases left unmatched: 6. Here the CDR3 DNA reads TGCAGTGCTAGACCCTGGGGACAGGGGGCTACAGATACGCAGTATTTT. Translation: CSARPWGQGATDTQYF.

The V and J genes are TRBV20-1 and TRBJ1-3; D is ambiguous. The germline gives CDR1 DFQATT, CDR2 SNEGSKA (reference sequence). V was cut by 1 base and J by 2 bases, with 12 bases left in between. The CDR3 runs to 15 residues. The CDR3 region has the DNA TGCAGTGCTAGAGCGCGCGGGCCAACTGGAAACACCATATATTTT. Its protein product is CSARARGPTGNTIYF.

This clonotype was recorded many times. CDR3 residues: CASSLGSGQGHSPLHF. In DNA form, the CDR3 reads TGTGCCAGCAGTTTAGGGTCGGGACAGGGTCATTCACCCCTCCACTTT. The gene calls are TRBV12-3 or TRBV12-4 and TRBJ1-6; 9 bases agree with TRBD1. V lost 1 base and J lost 8; bases outside the gene matches: 6. This CDR3 has 16 residues.

The CDR3 region has the DNA TGCAGTGCTAGGGAGCCGGGTCGGGACATTCAGTACTTC. It is translated as CSAREPGRDIQYF. The V call is TRBV20-1, the J call TRBJ2-4; D gene unclear. Trimming took 3 bases from V and 8 from J, leaving 14 bases between them. Germline V CDR1 and CDR2: DFQATT, SNEGSKA (reference sequence). The CDR3 consists of 13 residues.

The V call is TRBV20-1, the J call TRBJ2-5; 13 bases agree with TRBD2. V shed 0 bases and J 5 bases; nucleotides not matched to a gene: 3. CDR1 DFQATT and CDR2 SNEGSKA come from the germline V gene (reference sequence). This CDR3 has 15 amino acids. CDR3 region: CSARETSGGPETQYF. CDR3 in DNA: TGCAGTGCTAGAGAGACTAGCGGGGGGCCGGAGACCCAGTACTTC.

V is TRBV2 and J is TRBJ1-1; no reliable D call. Between the trimmed V and J ends, which lost 6 bases and 1 base, there was a span of 9 bases. CDR3 length: 13 amino acids. Per the germline V gene, CDR1 is SNHLY and CDR2 is FYNNEI. The CDR3: CASRVSANTEAFF. The DNA for the CDR3 is TGTGCCAGCAGGGTTTCCGCGAACACTGAAGCTTTCTTT.

J is TRBJ2-5 and V is TRBV20-1, with D tentatively TRBD1 (6 bases). Trimming took off 1 base at V and 7 bases at J, with 25 bases between the two ends. The CDR3 has 17 amino acids. Germline loops: CDR1 DFQATT, CDR2 SNEGSKA (reference sequence). The CDR3 coding sequence is TGCAGTGCTAGAGGGGCCGCAGGGGTAGCCGGGTCAGGGACCCAGTACTTC. This gives the protein CSARGAAGVAGSGTQYF.

In this sample, this clonotype turned up many times. This chain connects TRBV5-1 to TRBJ1-1, with D possibly matching TRBD1 (6 bases). This CDR3 is built from 18 residues. V gave up 4 bases and J gave up 1 base, with 23 bases separating them. Germline values: CDR1 SGHRS, CDR2 YFSETQ. The CDR3 protein is CASSTKGTAGHGNTEAFF. CDR3 bases: TGCGCCAGCAGCACTAAAGGGACCGCGGGACATGGGAACACTGAAGCTTTCTTT.

A few counts support this clonotype. The chain uses TRBV7-8 and TRBJ2-7; D is perhaps TRBD1 (6 bases). Germline V lookup: CDR1 SGHVS, CDR2 FQNEAQ. V was trimmed by 5 bases and J by 0 bases, leaving 11 bases between them. CDR3 length equals 14 residues. The CDR3 region has the DNA TGTGCCAGCAGCCCTGGACAGAGCTCCTACGAGCAGTACGTC. Translation: CASSPGQSSYEQYV.